The present entry profiles one TCR beta chain with its context. Its binding antigen is unknown. Base-call qualities are not available, and no considerably larger clone is one nucleotide away. V trim: 6 bases; J trim: 1 base; unmatched bases: 6. CDR1 and CDR2, per the germline V gene (reference sequence), are LNHDA and SQIVND. The CDR3, from cysteine to phenylalanine, totals 15 residues. Only CDR3 DNA is held: 45 bases, read in frame from base 1. The data are from a study of T cell changes during pregnancy in multiple sclerosis (dated by TCRdb to the late 2010s). For the wider study: The study looked at changes in the T cell repertoire across pregnancy in women with multiple sclerosis.

The library was made by the immunoSEQ multiplex PCR assay. The clones in this table, taken by TCRdb from immuneACCESS, are in-frame only. Not every clone is retained; where verified, under half of the shortfall comes from an unresolved V gene, and the cause of the rest is unknown. This sample gives 35,000 to 40,000 clones in total; about 88% of them show up just once. The ten largest clonotypes hold 1.2% of the sample. The receptor comes from a female donor with multiple sclerosis, enrolled in a pregnancy study. The starting material was CD4+ T cells from peripheral blood mononuclear cells, obtained before pregnancy. The sequence links TRBV19 to TRBJ1-5; 7 central nucleotides agree with TRBD1. In nucleotide form, the sequence is TGTGCCAGTAGATTGACCAGGGGGAGCAATCAGCCCCAGCATTTT. This yields the protein CASRLTRGSNQPQHF. Joined to the reference TRBV19 and TRBJ1-5 proteins, this CDR3 gives the full variable domain: DGGITQSPKYLFRKEGQNVTLSCEQNLNHDAMYWYRQDPGQGLRLIYYSQIVNDFQKGDIAEGYSVSREKKESFPLTVTSAQKNPTAFYLCASRLTRGSNQPQHFGDGTRLSIL.